This T cell receptor (beta chain) was documented in a study of blood T cell repertoires in COVID-19. In the authors' methods: Estimates of nucleated cell counts were drawn from the amplification of reference gene primers. Assay: immunoSEQ multiplex PCR; the TCRdb copy retains only in-frame clones and omits some. V, J and clone size are taken as reported in that table, and D and trimming were inferred from the DNA itself. This table holds about 24,000 clones, over 55% found once. This TCR was recovered from a woman of 80 years or more with acute or convalescent COVID-19. Sequenced sample: peripheral blood.

This chain's CDR3 is CSVEALSGTVNTEAFF. The CDR3, as DNA: TGCAGCGTTGAAGCGCTTTCCGGGACTGTAAACACTGAAGCTTTCTTT. The genes are TRBV29-1 and TRBJ1-1, with D perhaps TRBD1 (5 bases). The germline V gene encodes CDR1 SQVTM and CDR2 ANQGSEA. This CDR3 has 16 amino acids. Trimming cost V 1 base and J 2 bases, with 17 bases left between them.